Listed below are T cell receptor beta chains from one sample, sequenced in a study of T cell responses to AZD1222 COVID-19 vaccine. Using immunoSEQ multiplex PCR, the repertoire was profiled, and TCRdb retains in-frame clones only, with some absent. The sample records around 140,000 clones, approximately 91% being singletons. This specimen was peripheral blood, taken on day 0 of AZD1222 vaccination. These TCRs come from an adult in good health. Both conserved end residues are part of each CDR3. A D gene is named only where the DNA matches it firmly. Size is omitted from some rows. Given values are once, few, many or a class for expanded clones.

TRBD1	TRBV11-2	TRBJ2-1	.	CASSLNQGAYNEQFF	TGTGCCAGCAGCCTTAACCAGGGGGCCTACAATGAGCAGTTCTTC
.	TRBV15	TRBJ2-1	.	CATSREPRSYNEQFF	TGTGCCACCAGCAGAGAACCCCGCTCCTACAATGAGCAGTTCTTC
.	TRBV30	TRBJ2-7	.	CAWSAGRNEQYF	TGTGCCTGGAGTGCGGGGAGAAACGAGCAGTACTTC
.	TRBV4-3	TRBJ1-2	.	CASSQDRAGLYTF	TGCGCCAGCAGCCAAGATCGGGCAGGGCTCTACACCTTC
.	TRBV9	TRBJ1-2	.	CASSATGSPSYTF	TGTGCCAGCAGCGCCACGGGGAGTCCGAGCTACACCTTC
.	TRBV14	TRBJ2-1	once	CASSQDLQGNEQFF	TGTGCCAGCAGCCAAGATCTTCAAGGCAATGAGCAGTTCTTC
TRBD2	TRBV5-4	TRBJ2-1	.	CASSPGIGLGEHNEQFF	TGTGCCAGCAGCCCTGGCATAGGACTAGGAGAACACAATGAGCAGTTCTTC
.	TRBV7-9	TRBJ1-4	.	CASSSGREATNEKLFF	TGTGCCAGCAGCTCTGGGCGCGAGGCAACTAATGAAAAACTGTTTTTT
.	TRBV9	TRBJ1-1	.	CASSVADLNTEAFF	TGTGCCAGCAGCGTAGCCGACTTGAACACTGAAGCTTTCTTT
.	TRBV5-5	TRBJ1-2	.	CASSSDKPGYTF	TGTGCCAGCAGCTCCGACAAGCCTGGCTACACCTTC
.	TRBV18	TRBJ1-3	.	CASSRSNQGNTIYF	TGTGCCAGCTCCCGTTCGAATCAGGGAAACACCATATATTTT
.	TRBV28	TRBJ1-1	.	CASSPPWGGAFF	TGTGCCAGCAGTCCCCCGTGGGGTGGAGCTTTCTTT
.	TRBV30	TRBJ1-5	.	CAWSDGGPNQPQHF	TGTGCCTGGAGTGACGGGGGGCCCAATCAGCCCCAGCATTTT
TRBD1	TRBV29-1	TRBJ1-2	.	CSVEYPDREGYTF	TGCAGCGTTGAATACCCGGACAGGGAAGGCTACACCTTC
TRBD2	TRBV6-2/TRBV6-3	TRBJ2-1	.	CASSFPGLARFNEQFF	TGTGCCAGCAGTTTCCCAGGACTAGCCCGCTTCAATGAGCAGTTCTTC
.	TRBV7-9	TRBJ1-5	few	CASSAGLNSNQPQHF	TGTGCCAGCAGCGCCGGGCTTAATAGCAATCAGCCCCAGCATTTT
TRBD1	TRBV19	TRBJ2-7	.	CASSLRDRGYEQYF	TGTGCCAGTAGTTTGCGGGACAGGGGTTACGAGCAGTACTTC
.	TRBV4-3	TRBJ1-6	.	CASSQDGQGSNSPLHF	TGCGCCAGCAGCCAAGATGGCCAGGGATCTAATTCACCCCTCCACTTT
TRBD2	TRBV5-1	TRBJ2-7	.	CASSSILAYEQYF	TGCGCCAGCAGTTCCATACTAGCGTACGAGCAGTACTTC
.	TRBV5-1	TRBJ1-3	.	CASSLGGSFSGNTIYF	TGCGCCAGCAGCTTGGGCGGCTCCTTCTCTGGAAACACCATATATTTT
.	TRBV7-9	TRBJ1-1	once	CASSFLRGGLEAFF	TGTGCCAGCAGCTTTCTCCGGGGAGGGCTCGAAGCTTTCTTT
.	TRBV7-2	TRBJ2-7	.	CASSLVAEQYF	TGTGCCAGCAGCTTAGTAGCCGAGCAGTACTTC
.	TRBV3-1/TRBV3-2	TRBJ1-1	once	CASSQGRQANTEAFF	TGTGCCAGCAGCCAAGGACGACAGGCTAACACTGAAGCTTTCTTT
.	TRBV5-1	TRBJ2-2	.	CASSSLEKGSTGELFF	TGCGCCAGCAGCTCATTGGAAAAAGGGTCCACCGGGGAGCTGTTTTTT
.	TRBV18	TRBJ1-4	few	CASSPQGPPGEKLFF	TGTGCCAGCTCACCTCAGGGGCCCCCGGGGGAAAAACTGTTTTTT
TRBD2	TRBV4-1	TRBJ2-1	.	CASSQVRTTSGEYNEQFF	TGCGCCAGCAGCCAAGTTAGGACGACTAGCGGAGAGTACAATGAGCAGTTCTTC
TRBD1	TRBV5-1	TRBJ2-7	.	CASSLGQGWEQYF	TGCGCCAGCAGCTTGGGACAGGGTTGGGAGCAGTACTTC
.	TRBV10-3	TRBJ1-1	.	CAIGHEGSQAFF	TGTGCCATTGGACATGAGGGTTCCCAAGCTTTCTTT
TRBD1	TRBV3-1/TRBV3-2	TRBJ1-2	once	CASSPGGQGAPGYTF	TGTGCCAGCAGCCCGGGGGGACAGGGGGCTCCTGGCTACACCTTC
TRBD1	TRBV7-2	TRBJ1-6	once	CASRTGGLALHF	TGTGCCAGCAGGACAGGGGGCCTCGCCCTCCACTTT
TRBD1	TRBV25-1	TRBJ1-2	.	CASTLGTGSYGYTF	TGTGCCAGCACTTTGGGGACAGGGTCGTATGGCTACACCTTC
.	TRBV5-4	TRBJ1-4	.	CASSLALGATNEKLFF	TGTGCCAGCAGCTTGGCCTTGGGTGCAACTAATGAAAAACTGTTTTTT
.	TRBV11-3	TRBJ2-1	.	CASSSTGRYNEQFF	TGTGCCAGCAGCTCCACGGGGCGATACAATGAGCAGTTCTTC
.	TRBV20-1	TRBJ2-1	.	CSARYHNEQFF	TGCAGTGCTAGGTACCACAATGAGCAGTTCTTC
TRBD2	TRBV25-1	TRBJ2-1	.	CASSESGNPYNEQFF	TGTGCCAGCAGTGAAAGCGGGAACCCTTACAATGAGCAGTTCTTC
.	TRBV4-1	TRBJ2-1	.	CASSRGLDDYNEQFF	TGCGCCAGCAGCCGGGGGCTGGACGACTACAATGAGCAGTTCTTC
TRBD1	TRBV6-5	TRBJ2-1	.	CASSYSPGTGNNEQFF	TGTGCCAGCAGTTACTCGCCAGGGACAGGCAATAATGAGCAGTTCTTC
.	TRBV11-2	TRBJ2-2	.	CASSFWGRVNTGELFF	TGTGCCAGCAGCTTCTGGGGCAGGGTGAACACCGGGGAGCTGTTTTTT
.	TRBV4-1	TRBJ1-5	once	CASSQVPGDTNQPQHF	TGCGCCAGCAGCCAAGTCCCCGGGGACACAAATCAGCCCCAGCATTTT
.	TRBV2	TRBJ1-3	.	CASSEAIIGGLGNTIYF	TGTGCCAGCAGTGAAGCAATCATCGGAGGGCTCGGAAACACCATATATTTT
.	TRBV16	TRBJ1-2	few	CASSQSLGAQYYGYTF	TGTGCCAGCAGCCAATCCCTGGGGGCTCAATACTATGGCTACACCTTC
TRBD2	TRBV19	TRBJ2-2	once	CAGSIAGGPGGELFF	TGTGCCGGATCGATAGCGGGAGGGCCCGGCGGGGAGCTGTTTTTT
.	TRBV28	TRBJ1-6	.	CASNTPPGGLYNSPLHF	TGTGCCAGCAATACCCCACCGGGGGGCCTATATAATTCACCCCTCCACTTT
TRBD1	TRBV19	TRBJ1-3	.	CASTDRLNSGNTIYF	TGTGCCAGCACGGACAGGTTAAACTCTGGAAACACCATATATTTT
.	TRBV5-4	TRBJ2-4	once	CASSSGLLEGKNIQYF	TGTGCCAGCAGCTCTGGTCTCCTAGAAGGTAAAAACATTCAGTACTTC